This T cell receptor beta chain was found in a study of cytomegalovirus exposure and HLA in healthy donors. J was trimmed by 0 bases and V by 6 bases; bases with no gene match: 7. CDR1 and CDR2 (germline): SNHLY, FYNNEI. CDR3 length equals 17 residues. For this clone: The antigen is not known.

Broader study findings: Researchers reported in a later analysis that a missense DCLRE1C variant was tied to TCR beta V- and J-gene trimming. Reportedly, fewer N-insertions than the approximately 690-donor mean appeared in an Asian-associated ancestry cluster in a later analysis.

The PCR made use of 60 Vbeta and 13 Jbeta primers. Original methodology: Unique TCR beta chains numbered 60 million to 100 million in a later analysis, with about 9.9 million shared. Sequencing was performed with immunoSEQ multiplex PCR; in TCRdb, only in-frame clones are kept and a portion is missing. The V and J calls and clone size are taken from that table; D and trimming were inferred from the DNA. The sample has 100,000 to 120,000 clones, about 86% seen once. The gene calls are TRBV2 and TRBJ2-6; 8 bases are a match to TRBD1. The TCR comes from a man aged 35 to 55 in good health and CMV-seronegative. Sequenced material: PBMCs. The chain's CDR3 is CASRTRDRISGANVLTF. As DNA, the CDR3 is TGTGCCAGCAGGACCCGGGACAGGATCTCTGGGGCCAACGTCCTGACTTTC.